Listed here is a single TCR beta chain. The data are from a study of cytomegalovirus exposure and HLA in healthy donors. The PCR was carried out with 60 Vbeta primers and 13 Jbeta primers. Assay: immunoSEQ multiplex PCR; the TCRdb copy retains only in-frame clones and omits some. This table has around 190,000 clones, 70% to 85% appearing once. V was shortened by 5 bases and J by 9 bases, with 31 bases between the two germline ends. CDR1 is SGHVS and CDR2 is FQNEAQ in the germline V gene. This CDR3 spans 18 amino acids. V and J are TRBV7-8 and TRBJ1-2; D is perhaps TRBD1 (6 bases). The origin of this receptor is a girl under 10 years old in good health and CMV-seropositive. The sequencing input was PBMCs. DNA for the CDR3: TGTGCCAGCAGCCGATTTAAGCCCGACAGGACGAGGGAATGGAGCTACACCTTC. Encoded protein: CASSRFKPDRTREWSYTF.